This T cell receptor (beta chain) is from a study of blood T cell repertoires in COVID-19. Background on the study: Whether acute or convalescent, the COVID-19 samples came from the United States, Italy and Spain.

The CDR3 sequence is 16 residues long. Looked up from germline, CDR1 is SGHRS and CDR2 is YFSETQ. V lost 0 bases and J lost 6; bases outside the gene matches: 6. Only in-frame clones appear in the TCRdb table, and some are missing; sequencing was by immunoSEQ multiplex PCR. This table has about 130,000 clones, around 85% appearing once. What was sequenced was peripheral blood. The chain carries TRBV5-1 and TRBJ2-2, with TRBD2 identical over 9 bases. The TCR was taken from a woman in her forties or fifties with acute or convalescent COVID-19. The CDR3: CASSLDGTSSPGELFF. The CDR3 DNA reads as TGCGCCAGCAGCTTGGACGGGACTAGCTCCCCCGGGGAGCTGTTTTTT.